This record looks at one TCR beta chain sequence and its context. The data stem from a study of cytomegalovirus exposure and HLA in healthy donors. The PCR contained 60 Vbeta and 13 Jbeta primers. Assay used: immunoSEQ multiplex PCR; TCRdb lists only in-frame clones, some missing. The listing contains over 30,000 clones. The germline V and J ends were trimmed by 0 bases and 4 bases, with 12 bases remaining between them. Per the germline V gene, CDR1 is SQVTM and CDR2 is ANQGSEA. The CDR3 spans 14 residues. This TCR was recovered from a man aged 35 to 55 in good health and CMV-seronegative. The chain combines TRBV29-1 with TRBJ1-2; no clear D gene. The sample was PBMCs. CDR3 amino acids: CSVEDGPFRYGYTF. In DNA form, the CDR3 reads TGCAGCGTTGAAGATGGCCCTTTTCGCTATGGCTACACCTTC.